One T cell receptor (beta chain) is described in this entry. The antigen remains undetermined. This entry belongs to a study of T-cell memory formation after mild COVID-19. The CDR3 loop spans 13 amino acids. V lost 6 bases and J lost 1, with 9 bases in between. Germline V gene data show CDR1 as MNHNS and CDR2 as SASEGT. Libraries for TCRalpha and TCRbeta carried sample barcodes and unique molecular identifiers via 5'RACE. MiXCR, run by TCRdb on the 5' RACE reads, gives a single entry per CDR3 protein. The table records over 12,000 distinct CDR3 sequences, around a fifth of them present only once. Whole-study findings and limits: Mainly in CM and EM were contracting CD4+ clones; CD8+ were in EMRA.

The chain uses TRBV6-1 and TRBJ1-2, with unresolved D. The specimen was PBMCs or a T cell subset sorted from them (not recorded which). The receptor was derived from a young man who had mild COVID-19 (a few samples of this study predate the infection). Cell type and time point are not known. The CDR3 region is CASSIQNNYGYTF. Here the CDR3 DNA reads TGTGCCAGCAGCATACAAAATAACTATGGCTACACCTTC.